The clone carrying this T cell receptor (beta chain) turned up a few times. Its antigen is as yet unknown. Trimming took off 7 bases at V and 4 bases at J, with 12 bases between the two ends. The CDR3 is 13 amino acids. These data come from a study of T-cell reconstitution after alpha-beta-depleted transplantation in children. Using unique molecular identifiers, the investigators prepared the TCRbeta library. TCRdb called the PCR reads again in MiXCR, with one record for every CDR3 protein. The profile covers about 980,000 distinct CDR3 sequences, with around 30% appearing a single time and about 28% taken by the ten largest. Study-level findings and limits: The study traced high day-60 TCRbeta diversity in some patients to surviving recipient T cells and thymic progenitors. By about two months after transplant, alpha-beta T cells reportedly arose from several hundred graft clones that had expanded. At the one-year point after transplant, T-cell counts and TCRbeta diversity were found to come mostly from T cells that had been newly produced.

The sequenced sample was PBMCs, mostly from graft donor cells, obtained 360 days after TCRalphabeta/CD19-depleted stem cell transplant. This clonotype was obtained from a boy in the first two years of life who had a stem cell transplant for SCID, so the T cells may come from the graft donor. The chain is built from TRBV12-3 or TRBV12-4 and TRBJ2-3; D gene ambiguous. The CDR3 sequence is CASTPLVADTQYF. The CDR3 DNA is TGTGCCAGCACCCCTCTAGTGGCAGATACGCAGTATTTT.